Reported below is one T cell receptor (beta chain). Its antigen remains unidentified. The read ends 3 residues early relative to the CDR3; the germline J gene fills the gap. The data stem from a study of T cells in women clearing cervical HPV infection. Points from the study as a whole: It is unknown whether associations predate infection; no effector/memory or HPV-specific sorting.

The assay was immunoSEQ multiplex PCR, and TCRdb's table has in-frame clones only and misses some. The sample's table shows approximately 44,000 clones. CDR3 length: 13 residues. Looked up from germline, CDR1 is LNHDA and CDR2 is SQIVND (reference sequence). With 10 bases removed from V and 7 bases from J, the gap between germline ends came to 19 bases. The sequence came from a woman aged 18 to 75 with a cervical HPV16 infection that either progressed to CIN3+ or cleared (not recorded which). The chain employs TRBV19 and TRBJ1-1; D is unclear. Sequencing was carried out using blood buffy coat. Partial CDR3 DNA: TGTGCCACCTCCAAGCGGGCAGCCAATGAA. It encodes CATSKRAANE. The full CDR3 sequence reads CATSKRAANEAFF. The full variable domain, its missing parts supplied by reference TRBV19 and TRBJ1-1, is DGGITQSPKYLFRKEGQNVTLSCEQNLNHDAMYWYRQDPGQGLRLIYYSQIVNDFQKGDIAEGYSVSREKKESFPLTVTSAQKNPTAFYLCATSKRAANEAFFGQGTRLTVV.